This record looks at one T cell receptor beta chain sequence and its context. The data originate from a study of cytomegalovirus exposure and HLA in healthy donors. Study-level information: The 120 validation repertoires, a later analysis reported, used the same platform as the approximately 730 repertoires from the first cohort.

This CDR3 is 14 amino acids long. The V gene's germline CDR1 is MNHEY and CDR2 SVGAGI. Losses at the gene ends were 6 bases for V and 4 bases for J; bases not matched to a gene: 7. The repertoire was sequenced with immunoSEQ multiplex PCR; TCRdb's copy has only in-frame clones and lacks some. The table includes approximately 160,000 clones, roughly 84% detected once. The receptor was isolated from a young man in good health and CMV-seropositive. The sample was PBMCs. V gene TRBV6-5 combines with J gene TRBJ2-3; TRBD1 matches at 7 bases. The CDR3: CASSEGAGSDTQYF. The CDR3 bases are TGTGCCAGCAGCGAGGGGGCGGGCTCAGATACGCAGTATTTT.